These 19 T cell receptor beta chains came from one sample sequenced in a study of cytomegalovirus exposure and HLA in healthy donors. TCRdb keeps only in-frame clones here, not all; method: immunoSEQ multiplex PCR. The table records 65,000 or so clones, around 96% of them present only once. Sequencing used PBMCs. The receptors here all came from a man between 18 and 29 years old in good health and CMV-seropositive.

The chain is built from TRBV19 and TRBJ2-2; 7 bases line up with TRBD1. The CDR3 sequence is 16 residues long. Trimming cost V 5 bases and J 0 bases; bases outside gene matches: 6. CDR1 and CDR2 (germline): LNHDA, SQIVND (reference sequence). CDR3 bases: TGTGCCAGTAGTGTGTCCGGGACAGCGAACACCGGGGAGCTGTTTTTT. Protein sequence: CASSVSGTANTGELFF.

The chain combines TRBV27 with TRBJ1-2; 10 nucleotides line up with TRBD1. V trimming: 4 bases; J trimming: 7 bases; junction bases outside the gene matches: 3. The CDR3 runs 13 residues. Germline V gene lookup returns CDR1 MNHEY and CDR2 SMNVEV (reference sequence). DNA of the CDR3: TGTGCCAGCAGTTGGGACAGGGGAACTGGCTACACCTTC. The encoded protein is CASSWDRGTGYTF.

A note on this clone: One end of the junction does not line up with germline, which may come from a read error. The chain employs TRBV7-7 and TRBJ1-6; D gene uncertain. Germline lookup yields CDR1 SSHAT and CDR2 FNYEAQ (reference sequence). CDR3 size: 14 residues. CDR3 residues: CASSLDWDNSPLHF. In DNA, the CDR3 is TGTGCTAGCAGTCTGGACTGGGATAATTCACCCCTCCACTTT.

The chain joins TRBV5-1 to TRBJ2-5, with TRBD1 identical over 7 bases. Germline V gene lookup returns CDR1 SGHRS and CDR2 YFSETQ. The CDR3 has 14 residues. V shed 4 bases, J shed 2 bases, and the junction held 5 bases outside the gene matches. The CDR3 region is CASSPGQVQETQYF. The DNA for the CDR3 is TGCGCCAGCAGCCCAGGACAGGTACAAGAGACCCAGTACTTC.

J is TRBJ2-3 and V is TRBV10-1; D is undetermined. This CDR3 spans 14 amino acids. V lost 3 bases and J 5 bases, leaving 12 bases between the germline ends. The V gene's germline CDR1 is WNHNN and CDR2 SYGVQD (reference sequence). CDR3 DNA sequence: TGCGCCAGCAGTGAATGGAGAGTTGGAGATACGCAGTATTTT. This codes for CASSEWRVGDTQYF.

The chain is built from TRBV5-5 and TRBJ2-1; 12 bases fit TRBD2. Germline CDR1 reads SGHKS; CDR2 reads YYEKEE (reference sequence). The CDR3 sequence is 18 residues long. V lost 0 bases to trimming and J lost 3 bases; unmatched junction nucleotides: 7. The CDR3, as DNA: TGTGCCAGCAGCTTGGCACTAGCGGGAGGCGTCTACTACAATGAGCAGTTCTTC. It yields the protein CASSLALAGGVYYNEQFF.

This chain's CDR3 is CASSLLGQGANTGELFF. The CDR3 nucleotides read TGTGCCAGCAGTTTACTTGGACAGGGGGCGAACACCGGGGAGCTGTTTTTT. The chain couples TRBV27 to TRBJ2-2, with 10 bases aligning to TRBD1. CDR1 MNHEY and CDR2 SMNVEV come from the germline V gene (reference sequence). The CDR3 runs to 17 residues. Losses at the gene ends were 2 bases for V and 0 bases for J; bases not matched to a gene: 3.

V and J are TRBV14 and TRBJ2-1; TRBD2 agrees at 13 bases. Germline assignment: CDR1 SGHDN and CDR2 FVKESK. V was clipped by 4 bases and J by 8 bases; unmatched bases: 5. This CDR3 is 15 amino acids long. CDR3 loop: CASSPRTSGGYEQFF. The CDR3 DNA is TGTGCCAGCAGCCCTAGGACTAGCGGGGGCTATGAGCAGTTCTTC. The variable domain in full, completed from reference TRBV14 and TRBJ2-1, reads EAGVTQFPSHSVIEKGQTVTLRCDPISGHDNLYWYRRVMGKEIKFLLHFVKESKQDESGMPNNRFLAERTGGTYSTLKVQPAELEDSGVYFCASSPRTSGGYEQFFGPGTRLTVL.

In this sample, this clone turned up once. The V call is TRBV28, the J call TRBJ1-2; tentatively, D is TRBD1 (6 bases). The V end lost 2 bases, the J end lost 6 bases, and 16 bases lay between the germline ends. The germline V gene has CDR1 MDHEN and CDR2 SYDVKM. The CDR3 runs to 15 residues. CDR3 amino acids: CASSLPPGRGDGYTF. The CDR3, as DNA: TGTGCCAGCAGTTTACCCCCCGGCAGGGGCGATGGCTACACCTTC.

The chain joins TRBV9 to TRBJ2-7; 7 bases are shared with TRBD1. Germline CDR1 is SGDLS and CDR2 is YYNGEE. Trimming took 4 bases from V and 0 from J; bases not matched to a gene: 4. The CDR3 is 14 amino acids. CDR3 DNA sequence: TGTGCCAGCAGCAAGACAGGGAGCTCCTACGAGCAGTACTTC. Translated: CASSKTGSSYEQYF.

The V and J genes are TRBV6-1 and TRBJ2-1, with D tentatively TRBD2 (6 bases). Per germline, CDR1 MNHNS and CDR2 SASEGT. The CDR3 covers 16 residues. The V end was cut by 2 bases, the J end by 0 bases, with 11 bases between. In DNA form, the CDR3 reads TGTGCCAGCAGTGAACGGGGAGGAGGCTCCTACAATGAGCAGTTCTTC. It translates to CASSERGGGSYNEQFF.

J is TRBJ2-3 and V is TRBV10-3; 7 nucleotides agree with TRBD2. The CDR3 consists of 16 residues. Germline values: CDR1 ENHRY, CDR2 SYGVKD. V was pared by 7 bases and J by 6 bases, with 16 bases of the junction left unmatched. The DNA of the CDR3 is TGTGCCATCAAAAACCCATTGGGGGAGGGTGCTGATACGCAGTATTTT. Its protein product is CAIKNPLGEGADTQYF.

Here the CDR3 DNA reads TGTGCCAGCAGACCGGACAGGGACTCTACCTACGAGCAGTACTTC. It codes for CASRPDRDSTYEQYF. The chain employs TRBV6-1 and TRBJ2-7, with TRBD1 matching over 8 bases. The CDR3 has 15 residues. Germline assignment: CDR1 MNHNS and CDR2 SASEGT. With 6 bases clipped from V and 2 bases from J, the junction kept 9 bases outside the gene matches.

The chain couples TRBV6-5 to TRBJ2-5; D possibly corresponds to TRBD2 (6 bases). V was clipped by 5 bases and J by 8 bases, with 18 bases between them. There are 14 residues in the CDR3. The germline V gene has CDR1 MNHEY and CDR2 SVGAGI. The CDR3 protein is CASSRDGGSFTQYF. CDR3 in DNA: TGTGCCAGCAGTCGCGACGGGGGATCCTTCACCCAGTACTTC.

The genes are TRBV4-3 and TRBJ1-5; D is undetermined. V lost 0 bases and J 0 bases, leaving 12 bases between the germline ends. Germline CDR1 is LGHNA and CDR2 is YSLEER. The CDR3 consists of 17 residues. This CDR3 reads CASSQDLTAYSNQPQHF. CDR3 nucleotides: TGCGCCAGCAGCCAAGATCTTACAGCATATAGCAATCAGCCCCAGCATTTT.

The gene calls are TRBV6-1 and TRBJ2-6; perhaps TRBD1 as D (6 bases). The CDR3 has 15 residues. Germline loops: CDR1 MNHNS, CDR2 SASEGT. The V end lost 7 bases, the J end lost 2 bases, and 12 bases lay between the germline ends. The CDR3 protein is CASIIQGAGANVLTF. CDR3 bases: TGTGCCAGCATAATACAGGGCGCTGGGGCCAACGTCCTGACTTTC.

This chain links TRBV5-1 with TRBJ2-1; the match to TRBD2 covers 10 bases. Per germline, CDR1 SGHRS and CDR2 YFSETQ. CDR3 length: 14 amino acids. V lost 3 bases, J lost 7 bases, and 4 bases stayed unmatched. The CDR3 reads CASSSSGGANEQFF. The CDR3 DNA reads TGCGCCAGCAGCTCGAGCGGGGGGGCTAATGAGCAGTTCTTC.

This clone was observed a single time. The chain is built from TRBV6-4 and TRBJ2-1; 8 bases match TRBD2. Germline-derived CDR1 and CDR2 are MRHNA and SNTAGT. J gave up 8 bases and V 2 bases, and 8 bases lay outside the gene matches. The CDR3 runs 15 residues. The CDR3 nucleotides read TGTGCCAGCAGTGACCGAGCGGGAGCCTATTATGAGCAGTTCTTC. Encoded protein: CASSDRAGAYYEQFF.

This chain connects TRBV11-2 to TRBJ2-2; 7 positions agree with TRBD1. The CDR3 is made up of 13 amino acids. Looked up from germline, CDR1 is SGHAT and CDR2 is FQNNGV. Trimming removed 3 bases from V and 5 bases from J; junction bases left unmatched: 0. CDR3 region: CASSLTGTGELFF. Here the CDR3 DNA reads TGTGCCAGCAGCTTGACAGGGACCGGGGAGCTGTTTTTT.